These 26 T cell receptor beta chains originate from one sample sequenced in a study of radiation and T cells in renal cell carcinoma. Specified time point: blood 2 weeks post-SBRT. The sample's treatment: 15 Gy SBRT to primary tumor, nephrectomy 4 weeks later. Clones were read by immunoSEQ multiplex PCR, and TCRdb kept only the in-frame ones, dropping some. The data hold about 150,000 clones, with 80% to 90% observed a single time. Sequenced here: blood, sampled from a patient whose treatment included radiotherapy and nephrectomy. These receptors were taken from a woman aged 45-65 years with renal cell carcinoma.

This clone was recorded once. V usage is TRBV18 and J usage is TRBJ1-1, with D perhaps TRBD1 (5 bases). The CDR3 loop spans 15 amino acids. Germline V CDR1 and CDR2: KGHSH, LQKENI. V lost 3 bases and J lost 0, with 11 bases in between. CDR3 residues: CASSPLGGVNTEAFF. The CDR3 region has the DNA TGTGCCAGCTCACCCCTCGGGGGGGTGAACACTGAAGCTTTCTTT. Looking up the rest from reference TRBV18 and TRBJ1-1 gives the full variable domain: NAGVMQNPRHLVRRRGQEARLRCSPMKGHSHVYWYRQLPEEGLKFMVYLQKENIIDESGMPKERFSAEFPKEGPSILRIQQVVRGDSAAYFCASSPLGGVNTEAFFGQGTRLTVV.

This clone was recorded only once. As DNA, the CDR3 is TGCGCCAGCAGCCAAAGGCAGCTCAATCAGCCCCAGCATTTT. It yields the protein CASSQRQLNQPQHF. The rearrangement uses TRBV4-1 and TRBJ1-5; D is undetermined. Germline V gene lookup returns CDR1 MGHRA and CDR2 YSYEKL. Trimming pared 2 bases from V and 3 bases from J, leaving 8 bases between. The CDR3 is 14 residues long.

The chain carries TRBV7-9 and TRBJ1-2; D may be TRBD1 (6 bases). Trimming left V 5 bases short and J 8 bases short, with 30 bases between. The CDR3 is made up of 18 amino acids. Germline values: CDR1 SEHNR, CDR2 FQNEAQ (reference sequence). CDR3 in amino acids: CASSLRGGLRESPRGYTF. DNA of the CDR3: TGTGCCAGCAGCCTTCGTGGGGGGCTGCGGGAAAGCCCGAGGGGCTACACCTTC.

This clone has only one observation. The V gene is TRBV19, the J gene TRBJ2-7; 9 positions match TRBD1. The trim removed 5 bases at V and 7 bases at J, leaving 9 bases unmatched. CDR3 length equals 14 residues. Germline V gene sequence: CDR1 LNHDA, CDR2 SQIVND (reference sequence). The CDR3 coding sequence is TGTGCCAGTAGTCTCCACCACGACAGGGGGGAGCAGTACTTC. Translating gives CASSLHHDRGEQYF. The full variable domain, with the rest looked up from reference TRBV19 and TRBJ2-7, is DGGITQSPKYLFRKEGQNVTLSCEQNLNHDAMYWYRQDPGQGLRLIYYSQIVNDFQKGDIAEGYSVSREKKESFPLTVTSAQKNPTAFYLCASSLHHDRGEQYFGPGTRLTVT.

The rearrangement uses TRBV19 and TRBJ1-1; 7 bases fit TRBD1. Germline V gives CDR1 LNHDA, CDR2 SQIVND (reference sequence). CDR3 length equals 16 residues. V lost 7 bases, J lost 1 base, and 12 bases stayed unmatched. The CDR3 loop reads CASTPRGDLGNTEAFF. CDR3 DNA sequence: TGTGCCAGTACTCCCAGGGGGGACTTGGGGAACACTGAAGCTTTCTTT.

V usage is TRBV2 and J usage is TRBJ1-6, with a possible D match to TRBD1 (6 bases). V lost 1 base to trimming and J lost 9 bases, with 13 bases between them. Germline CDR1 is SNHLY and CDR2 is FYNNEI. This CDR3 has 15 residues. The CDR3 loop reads CASSEGRGQLSPLHF. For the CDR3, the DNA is TGTGCCAGCAGTGAAGGGAGGGGACAACTTTCACCCCTCCACTTT.

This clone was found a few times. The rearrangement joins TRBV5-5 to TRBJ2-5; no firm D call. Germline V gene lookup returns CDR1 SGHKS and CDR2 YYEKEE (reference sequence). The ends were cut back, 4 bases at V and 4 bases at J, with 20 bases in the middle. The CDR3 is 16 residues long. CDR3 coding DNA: TGTGCCAGCAGCCCCCCCGGCCGAATTATCAGAGAGACCCAGTACTTC. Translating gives CASSPPGRIIRETQYF.

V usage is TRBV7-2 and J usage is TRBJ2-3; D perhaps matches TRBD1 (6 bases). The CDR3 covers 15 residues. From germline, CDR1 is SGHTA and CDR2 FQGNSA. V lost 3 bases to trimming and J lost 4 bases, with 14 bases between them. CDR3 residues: CASSLKQGGADTQYF. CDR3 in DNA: TGTGCCAGCAGCTTGAAACAGGGCGGCGCAGATACGCAGTATTTT.

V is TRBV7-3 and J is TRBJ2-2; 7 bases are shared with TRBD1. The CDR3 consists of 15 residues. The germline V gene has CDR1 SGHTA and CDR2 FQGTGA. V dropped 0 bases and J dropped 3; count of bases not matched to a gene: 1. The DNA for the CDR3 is TGTGCCAGCAGCTTAACCGGGACAGACACCGGGGAGCTGTTTTTT. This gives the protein CASSLTGTDTGELFF. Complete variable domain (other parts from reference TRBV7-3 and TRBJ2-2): GAGVSQTPSNKVTEKGKYVELRCDPISGHTALYWYRQSLGQGPEFLIYFQGTGAADDSGLPNDRFFAVRPEGSVSTLKIQRTERGDSAVYLCASSLTGTDTGELFFGEGSRLTVL.

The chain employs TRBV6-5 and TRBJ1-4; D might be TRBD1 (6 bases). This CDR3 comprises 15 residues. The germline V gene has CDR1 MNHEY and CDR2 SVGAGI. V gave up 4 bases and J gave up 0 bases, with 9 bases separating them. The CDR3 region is CASSWAGATNEKLFF. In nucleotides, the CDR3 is TGTGCCAGCAGTTGGGCAGGGGCAACTAATGAAAAACTGTTTTTT.

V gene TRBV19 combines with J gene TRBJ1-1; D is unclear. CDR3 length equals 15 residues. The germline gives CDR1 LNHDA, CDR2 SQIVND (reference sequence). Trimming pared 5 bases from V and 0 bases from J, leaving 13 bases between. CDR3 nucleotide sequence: TGTGCCAGTAGTCGCATGACGGGAATGAACACTGAAGCTTTCTTT. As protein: CASSRMTGMNTEAFF.

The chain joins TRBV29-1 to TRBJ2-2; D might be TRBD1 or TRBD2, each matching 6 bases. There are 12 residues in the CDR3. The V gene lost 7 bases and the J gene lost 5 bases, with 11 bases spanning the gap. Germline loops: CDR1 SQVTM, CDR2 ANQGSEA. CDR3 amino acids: CSARGGTGELFF. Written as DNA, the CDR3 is TGCAGCGCCAGGGGAGGAACCGGGGAGCTGTTTTTT.

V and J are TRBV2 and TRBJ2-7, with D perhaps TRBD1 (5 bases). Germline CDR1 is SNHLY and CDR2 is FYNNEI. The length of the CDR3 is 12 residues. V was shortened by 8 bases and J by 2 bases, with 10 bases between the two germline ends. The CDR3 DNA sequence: TGTGCCAGCGGGCGCAGGGCCTACGAGCAGTACTTC. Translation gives CASGRRAYEQYF.

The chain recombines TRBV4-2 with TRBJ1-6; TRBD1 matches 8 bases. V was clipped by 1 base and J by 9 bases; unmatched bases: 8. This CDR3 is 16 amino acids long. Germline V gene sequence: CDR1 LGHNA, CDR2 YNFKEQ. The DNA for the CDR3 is TGTGCCAGCAGCCAAGTGCAGGGGGCGCAAGGTTCACCCCTCCACTTT. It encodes CASSQVQGAQGSPLHF.

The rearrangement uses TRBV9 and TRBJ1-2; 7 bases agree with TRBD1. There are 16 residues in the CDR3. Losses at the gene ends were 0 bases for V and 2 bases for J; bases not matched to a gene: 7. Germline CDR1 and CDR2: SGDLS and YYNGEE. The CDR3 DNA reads TGTGCCAGCAGCGTAGGGTCCCTACAGGGGAACTATGGCTACACCTTC. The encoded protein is CASSVGSLQGNYGYTF.

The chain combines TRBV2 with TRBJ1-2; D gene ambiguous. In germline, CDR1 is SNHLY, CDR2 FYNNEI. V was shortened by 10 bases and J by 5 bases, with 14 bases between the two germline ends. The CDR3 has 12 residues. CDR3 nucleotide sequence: TGTGCCACTACACAGCGTGCGTATGGCTACACCTTC. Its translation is CATTQRAYGYTF.

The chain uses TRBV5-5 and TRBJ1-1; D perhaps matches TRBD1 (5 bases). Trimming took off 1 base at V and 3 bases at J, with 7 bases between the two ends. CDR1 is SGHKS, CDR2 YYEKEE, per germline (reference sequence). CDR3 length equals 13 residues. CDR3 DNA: TGTGCCAGCAGCTTGAGCAGGGACACTGAAGCTTTCTTT. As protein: CASSLSRDTEAFF.

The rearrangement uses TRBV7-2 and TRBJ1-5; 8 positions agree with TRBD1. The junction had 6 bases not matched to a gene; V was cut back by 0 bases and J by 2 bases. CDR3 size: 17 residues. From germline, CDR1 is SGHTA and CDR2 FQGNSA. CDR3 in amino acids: CASSLAQTGGGNQPQHF. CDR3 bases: TGTGCCAGCAGCTTAGCGCAAACAGGGGGTGGCAATCAGCCCCAGCATTTT.

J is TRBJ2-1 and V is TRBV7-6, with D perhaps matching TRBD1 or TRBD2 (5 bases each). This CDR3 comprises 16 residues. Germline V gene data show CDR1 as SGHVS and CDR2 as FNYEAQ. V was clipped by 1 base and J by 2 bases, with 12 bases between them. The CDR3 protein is CASSLDSRGTYNEQFF. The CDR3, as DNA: TGTGCCAGCAGCTTAGATTCTCGGGGCACCTACAATGAGCAGTTCTTC. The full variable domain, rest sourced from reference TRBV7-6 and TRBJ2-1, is GAGVSQSPRYKVTKRGQDVALRCDPISGHVSLYWYRQALGQGPEFLTYFNYEAQQDKSGLPNDRFSAERPEGSISTLTIQRTEQRDSAMYRCASSLDSRGTYNEQFFGPGTRLTVL.

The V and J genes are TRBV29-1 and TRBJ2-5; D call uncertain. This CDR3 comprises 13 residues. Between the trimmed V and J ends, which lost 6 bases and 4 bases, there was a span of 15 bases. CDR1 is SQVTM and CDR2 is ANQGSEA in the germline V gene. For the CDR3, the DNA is TGCAGCGTCAATGGGGTAGGTGGAGAGACCCAGTACTTC. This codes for CSVNGVGGETQYF.

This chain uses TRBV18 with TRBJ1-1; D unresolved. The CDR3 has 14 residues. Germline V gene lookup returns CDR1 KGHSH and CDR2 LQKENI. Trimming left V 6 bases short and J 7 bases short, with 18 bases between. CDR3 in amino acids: CASSPEKIGLEAFF. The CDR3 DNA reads TGTGCCAGCTCCCCCGAAAAAATAGGACTTGAAGCTTTCTTT.

CDR3 sequence: CASSLLDSTSTDTQYF. The CDR3 DNA reads as TGTGCCAGCTCACTACTTGACTCAACTAGCACAGATACGCAGTATTTT. J is TRBJ2-3 and V is TRBV18; D is uncertain. The CDR3 loop spans 16 amino acids. Trimming shortened V by 4 bases and J by 0 bases, and 14 bases separated the two germline ends. Germline V gene data show CDR1 as KGHSH and CDR2 as LQKENI.

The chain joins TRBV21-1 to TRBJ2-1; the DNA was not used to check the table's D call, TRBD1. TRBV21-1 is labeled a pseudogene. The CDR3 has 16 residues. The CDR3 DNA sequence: TGTGCCAGCAGCAATCCCCGGGACAGGGGAGGTGATGAGCAGTTCTTC. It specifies CASSNPRDRGGDEQFF.

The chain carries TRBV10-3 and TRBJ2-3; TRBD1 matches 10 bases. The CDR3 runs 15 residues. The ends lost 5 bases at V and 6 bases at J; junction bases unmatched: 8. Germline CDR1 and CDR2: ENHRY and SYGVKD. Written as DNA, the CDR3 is TGTGCCATCAGTAGGACAGGGGGGTTCCCCGATACGCAGTATTTT. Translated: CAISRTGGFPDTQYF.

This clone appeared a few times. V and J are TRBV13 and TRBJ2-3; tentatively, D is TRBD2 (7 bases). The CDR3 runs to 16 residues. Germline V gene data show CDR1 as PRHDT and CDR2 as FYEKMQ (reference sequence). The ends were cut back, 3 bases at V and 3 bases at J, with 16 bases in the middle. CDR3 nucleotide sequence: TGTGCCAGCAGCTTTAGTGCGCGGGGGACAACAGATACGCAGTATTTT. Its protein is CASSFSARGTTDTQYF.

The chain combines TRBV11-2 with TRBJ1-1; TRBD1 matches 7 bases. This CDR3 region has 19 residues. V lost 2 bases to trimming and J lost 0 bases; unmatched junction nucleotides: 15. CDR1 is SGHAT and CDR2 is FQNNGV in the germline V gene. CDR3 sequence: CASSLPTLDREPMNTEAFF. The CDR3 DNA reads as TGTGCCAGCAGCTTACCCACGCTAGACAGGGAACCCATGAACACTGAAGCTTTCTTT.